These 15 T cell receptor beta chains were sequenced from one sample in a study of cytomegalovirus exposure and HLA in healthy donors. The PCR was carried out with 60 Vbeta primers and 13 Jbeta primers. The data were produced by immunoSEQ multiplex PCR, yet TCRdb's version contains in-frame clones alone and is incomplete. The data hold some 150,000 clones, with nearly 80% observed a single time. Sequencing input: PBMCs. These receptor sequences come from a male donor in good health and CMV-seronegative.

The genes are TRBV19 and TRBJ1-5; possibly TRBD1 for D (5 bases). V dropped 5 bases and J dropped 5 bases, with 19 bases sitting between them. CDR1 is LNHDA, CDR2 SQIVND, per germline (reference sequence). CDR3 size: 16 residues. CDR3 amino acids: CASSPASGWDYQPQHF. The CDR3 nucleotides read TGTGCCAGTAGTCCCGCGTCGGGATGGGACTATCAGCCCCAGCATTTT.

This chain uses TRBV5-1 with TRBJ2-1; 7 nucleotides align to TRBD1. J was trimmed by 3 bases and V by 1 base; bases with no gene match: 4. This CDR3 has 15 amino acids. Germline loops: CDR1 SGHRS, CDR2 YFSETQ. In nucleotides, the CDR3 is TGCGCCAGCAGCTTGCCCCCAGGGGGCTACAATGAGCAGTTCTTC. This codes for CASSLPPGGYNEQFF.

The chain joins TRBV5-8 to TRBJ2-2, with 9 bases that match TRBD2. This CDR3 has 17 residues. Trimming took 4 bases from V and 5 from J; bases not matched to a gene: 12. The germline V gene has CDR1 SGHTS and CDR2 YDEGEE. This CDR3 reads CASSPGVAGVETGELFF. CDR3 nucleotides: TGTGCCAGCAGCCCCGGGGTAGCGGGGGTTGAGACCGGGGAGCTGTTTTTT.

The CDR3 protein is CASSAEQGQGPQHF. For the CDR3, the DNA is TGTGCCAGCAGCGCGGAACAGGGGCAGGGGCCCCAGCATTTT. The rearrangement joins TRBV9 to TRBJ1-5, with 7 nucleotides matching TRBD1. J lost 9 bases, V lost 3 bases, and 9 bases had no gene match. This CDR3 is built from 14 residues. CDR1 is SGDLS, CDR2 YYNGEE, per germline.

The genes are TRBV4-3 and TRBJ2-2; D not resolved. CDR3 length equals 12 residues. V was pared by 5 bases and J by 3 bases, with 4 bases between. The germline CDR1 and CDR2 sequences are LGHNA and YSLEER. CDR3 bases: TGCGCCAGCAGCTCTCACACCGGGGAGCTGTTTTTT. This codes for CASSSHTGELFF.

The chain links TRBV19 to TRBJ1-2; possibly TRBD1 for D (6 bases). CDR3 length equals 15 residues. The V and J ends lost 7 bases and 0 bases respectively, with 15 bases between them. Germline V lookup: CDR1 LNHDA, CDR2 SQIVND (reference sequence). DNA of the CDR3: TGTGCCAGTACGGAATGGGGGCTAGCTAACTATGGCTACACCTTC. Amino acids: CASTEWGLANYGYTF. The full variable domain, with the rest looked up from reference TRBV19 and TRBJ1-2, is DGGITQSPKYLFRKEGQNVTLSCEQNLNHDAMYWYRQDPGQGLRLIYYSQIVNDFQKGDIAEGYSVSREKKESFPLTVTSAQKNPTAFYLCASTEWGLANYGYTFGSGTRLTVV.

The chain employs TRBV4-3 and TRBJ2-5, with D perhaps TRBD1 (6 bases). The J call may be faulty, since TRBJ2-7 better matches the DNA end. Germline V gives CDR1 LGHNA, CDR2 YSLEER. The CDR3 is made up of 13 amino acids. DNA for the CDR3: TGCGCCAGCAGCCAACAGGACAGCTACGAGCAGTACTTC. Its translation: CASSQQDSYEQYF.

The chain recombines TRBV11-3 with TRBJ2-5; 11 bases fit TRBD2. This CDR3 region has 15 residues. Germline V CDR1 and CDR2: SGHNT, YENEEA. The V segment lost 3 bases and the J segment 6 bases; nucleotides outside the gene matches: 6. In DNA, the CDR3 is TGTGCCAGCAGCTTCCTTAGCGGGGGGGCCCAGACCCAGTACTTC. Translating gives CASSFLSGGAQTQYF.

This clone has a handful of counts. The V and J genes are TRBV7-9 and TRBJ2-7; D ambiguous. V lost 1 base and J 7 bases, leaving 5 bases between the germline ends. Looked up from germline, CDR1 is SEHNR and CDR2 is FQNEAQ (reference sequence). CDR3 length: 11 amino acids. The CDR3 bases are TGTGCCAGCAGCTTAGACGGGGAGCAGTACTTC. This codes for CASSLDGEQYF.

About this clone itself: One end of the junction fails to match germline, which may point to a read error. This rearrangement joins TRBV7-7 to TRBJ2-2; TRBD2 matches 8 bases. The CDR3 is 17 amino acids. Germline V CDR1 and CDR2: SSHAT, FNYEAQ (reference sequence). For the CDR3, the DNA is TGTGCTAGCAGCTTGAGCGGGGGCCCCGCTAGAACCGGGGAGCTGTTTTTT. Amino acid sequence: CASSLSGGPARTGELFF.

J is TRBJ1-2 and V is TRBV7-2; 10 nucleotides match TRBD1. Germline V gene data show CDR1 as SGHTA and CDR2 as FQGNSA. Trimming cost V 5 bases and J 1 base; bases outside gene matches: 4. The CDR3 contains 15 residues. CDR3: CASSPRTGGNYGYTF. The DNA of the CDR3 is TGTGCCAGCAGCCCCCGGACAGGGGGTAACTATGGCTACACCTTC.

The V and J genes are TRBV7-2 and TRBJ2-3; D possibly corresponds to TRBD2 (5 bases). V lost 4 bases to trimming and J lost 5 bases, with 16 bases between them. CDR3 length equals 15 residues. From germline, CDR1 is SGHTA and CDR2 FQGNSA. The CDR3 sequence is CASSSGLAAGDTQYF. CDR3 coding DNA: TGTGCCAGCAGCTCCGGGCTAGCCGCCGGAGATACGCAGTATTTT. Drawing the rest from reference TRBV7-2 and TRBJ2-3, the complete variable domain is GAGVSQSPSNKVTEKGKDVELRCDPISGHTALYWYRQSLGQGLEFLIYFQGNSAPDKSGLPSDRFSAERTGGSVSTLTIQRTQQEDSAVYLCASSSGLAAGDTQYFGPGTRLTVL.

V and J are TRBV4-1 and TRBJ1-1, with D possibly TRBD1 on 5 matching bases. CDR1 and CDR2 from the germline V gene are MGHRA and YSYEKL. Trimming stripped 7 bases from V and 3 bases from J, with 15 bases between. The CDR3 loop spans 14 amino acids. As DNA, the CDR3 is TGCGCCAGCACCAATCAGGGATTGGACACTGAAGCTTTCTTT. Its translation is CASTNQGLDTEAFF.

As concerns this clone: Other DNA sequences in this specimen translate into the identical CDR3. The chain uses TRBV7-2 and TRBJ2-7, with no clear D. Between the trimmed V and J ends, which lost 5 bases and 0 bases, there was a span of 5 bases. Germline CDR1 and CDR2: SGHTA and FQGNSA. CDR3 length: 12 residues. CDR3 nucleotide sequence: TGTGCCAGCAGCGCGAGCTCCTACGAGCAGTACTTC. This sequence encodes CASSASSYEQYF.

CDR3 in DNA: TGTGCCAGCAGGAGTCGCGGGGAGGAGGATACGCAGTATTTT. Protein: CASRSRGEEDTQYF. The chain uses TRBV2 and TRBJ2-3, with a possible D match to TRBD2 (6 bases). V lost 6 bases and J 6 bases, leaving 16 bases between the germline ends. The CDR3 covers 14 residues. Germline-derived CDR1 and CDR2 are SNHLY and FYNNEI. The full variable domain, completed using reference TRBV2 and TRBJ2-3, is EPEVTQTPSHQVTQMGQEVILRCVPISNHLYFYWYRQILGQKVEFLVSFYNNEISEKSEIFDDQFSVERPDGSNFTLKIRSTKLEDSAMYFCASRSRGEEDTQYFGPGTRLTVL.